This T cell receptor beta chain originates from a study of T-cell reconstitution after alpha-beta-depleted transplantation in children. Construction of the TCRbeta library involved unique molecular identifiers. TCRdb reprocessed the PCR reads with MiXCR, giving one entry per CDR3 protein. The sample carries approximately 420,000 distinct CDR3 sequences, 11% recorded once. This clonotype was seen more than once but under ten times. The material was PBMCs from the stem cell graft donor, obtained from the stem cell graft. This sequence originates from a human donor who donated a stem cell graft to a child with acute myeloid leukemia.

The CDR3 nucleotides are TGTGCCAGCAGCTTCCAGCAGACCCAGCCCCAGCATTTT. It encodes CASSFQQTQPQHF. The chain uses TRBV7-2 and TRBJ1-5, with D hard to call. The CDR3 is 13 residues long. Germline V gene data show CDR1 as SGHTA and CDR2 as FQGNSA. Trimming shortened V by 3 bases and J by 7 bases, and 10 bases separated the two germline ends.